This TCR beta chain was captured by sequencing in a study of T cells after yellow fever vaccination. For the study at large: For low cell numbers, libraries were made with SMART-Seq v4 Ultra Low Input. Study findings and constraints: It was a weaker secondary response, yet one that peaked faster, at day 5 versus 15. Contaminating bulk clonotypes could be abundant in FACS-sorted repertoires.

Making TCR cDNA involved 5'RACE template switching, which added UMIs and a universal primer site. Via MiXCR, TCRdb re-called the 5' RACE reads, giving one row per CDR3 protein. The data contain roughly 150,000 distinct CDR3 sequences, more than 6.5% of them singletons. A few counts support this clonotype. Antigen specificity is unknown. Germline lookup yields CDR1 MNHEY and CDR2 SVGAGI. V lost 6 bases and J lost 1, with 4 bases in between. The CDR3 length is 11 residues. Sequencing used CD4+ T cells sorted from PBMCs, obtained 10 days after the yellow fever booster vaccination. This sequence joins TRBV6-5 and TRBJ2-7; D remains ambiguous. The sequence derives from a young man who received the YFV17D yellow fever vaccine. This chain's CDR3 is CASRESYEQYF. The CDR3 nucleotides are TGTGCCAGCAGGGAGTCCTACGAGCAGTACTTC.